This T cell receptor beta chain was captured in a study of T cells in Graves' hyperthyroidism and ophthalmopathy. Those patients with uncontrolled infection, other autoimmune disease, pregnancy or lactation were excluded. Trimming took off 5 bases at V and 7 bases at J, with 11 bases between the two ends. The CDR3 spans 12 residues. Germline V gene lookup returns CDR1 MDHEN and CDR2 SYDVKM. The investigators amplified TCR beta CDR3 regions from RNA transcripts. The study used the HTBI primer set for a first-round RT-PCR of the TCR CDR3. TCRdb fed the multiplex PCR reads into MiXCR, producing one record per CDR3 protein. The data hold approximately 600,000 distinct CDR3 sequences, with around 21% observed a single time.

V usage is TRBV28 and J usage is TRBJ2-5; D may be TRBD2 (5 bases). This TCR was recovered from a man in his thirties or forties with Graves' ophthalmopathy. Material: blood. In nucleotides, the CDR3 is TGTGCCAGCAGTCCCTCCCGGGGGACCCAGTACTTC. Residues: CASSPSRGTQYF.